Each of the 22 T cell receptor beta chains below was sequenced from the same sample in a study of T cells in Graves' hyperthyroidism and ophthalmopathy. TCR beta CDR3 sequences were amplified from RNA transcripts. With the HTBI primer set, the TCR CDR3 went through a first round of RT-PCR. From the multiplex PCR reads, TCRdb called clonotypes with MiXCR, one entry per CDR3 protein. Of about 540,000 distinct CDR3 sequences listed, 46% are singletons. Sequences were obtained from peripheral blood or thyroid tissue (not recorded which). Receptor source: a woman aged 18-30 years with Graves' hyperthyroidism.

V usage is TRBV12-3 or TRBV12-4 and J usage is TRBJ1-2; D remains ambiguous. The V and J ends lost 7 bases and 2 bases respectively, with 20 bases between them. The CDR3 covers 16 residues. CDR3 DNA: TGTGCCAGCATTCTCAGATCGGCAGACGAAAACTATGGCTACACCTTC. Translated: CASILRSADENYGYTF.

This clonotype was counted at least ten times. The V call is TRBV29-1, the J call TRBJ2-7, with D maybe TRBD2 (6 bases). Trimming left V 7 bases short and J 2 bases short, with 15 bases between. The CDR3 is 13 residues long. Germline assignment: CDR1 SQVTM and CDR2 ANQGSEA. The CDR3 loop is CSASSANPYEQYF. The DNA for the CDR3 is TGCAGCGCGTCTAGCGCCAACCCCTACGAGCAGTACTTC.

V and J are TRBV29-1 and TRBJ2-6; D is possibly TRBD2 (6 bases). The CDR3 contains 16 residues. Germline V gene lookup returns CDR1 SQVTM and CDR2 ANQGSEA. Trimming removed 3 bases at V and 4 bases at J, with 16 bases between. CDR3: CSVDHKGRTGANVLTF. CDR3 in DNA: TGCAGCGTTGATCACAAGGGGAGGACCGGGGCCAACGTCCTGACTTTC.

Only a few counts were recorded for this clonotype. This sequence joins TRBV19 and TRBJ1-4; D not certain. CDR3 length: 14 amino acids. Trimming took 5 bases from V and 0 from J, leaving 7 bases between them. The V gene's germline CDR1 is LNHDA and CDR2 SQIVND (reference sequence). The CDR3 DNA reads as TGTGCCAGTAGTGACATCACAACTAATGAAAAACTGTTTTTT. Amino acids: CASSDITTNEKLFF.

This chain uses TRBV29-1 with TRBJ2-5; weak D call: TRBD1 (5 bases). The CDR3 totals 11 residues. Germline-derived CDR1 and CDR2 are SQVTM and ANQGSEA. Trimming took 7 bases from V and 4 from J, leaving 10 bases between them. The CDR3 nucleotides read TGCAGCGGGAGCCAGGGAGAGACCCAGTACTTC. Its protein product is CSGSQGETQYF.

This clonotype was detected only a few times. The junction and the germline gene differ at one end; a read error may be behind it. The gene calls are TRBV9 and TRBJ1-5; no reliable D call. CDR3 length: 8 residues. The germline CDR1 and CDR2 sequences are SGDLS and YYNGEE. The chain's CDR3 is CASSPRQF. The CDR3, as DNA: TGTGCCAGCAGCCCCCGGCAGTTT.

This chain links TRBV5-1 with TRBJ2-5; 9 bases line up with TRBD2. CDR3 length equals 16 residues. V was clipped by 4 bases and J by 2 bases; unmatched bases: 9. Germline values: CDR1 SGHRS, CDR2 YFSETQ. CDR3 in amino acids: CASSPTPAGGQETQYF. The CDR3 DNA sequence: TGCGCCAGCAGCCCGACCCCGGCGGGAGGGCAAGAGACCCAGTACTTC.

As regards this clonotype: Compared with germline, one end of the junction differs, possibly owing to a read error. V usage is TRBV24-1 and J usage is TRBJ2-6, with D tentatively TRBD1 (5 bases). The germline CDR1 and CDR2 sequences are KGHDR and SFDVKD. The CDR3 spans 16 residues. The CDR3 coding sequence is TGTGCCACCAGTGATAACAGGATCTCTGGGGCCAACGTCCTGGCTTTC. Its protein is CATSDNRISGANVLAF.

This clonotype was recorded a few times. J is TRBJ2-7 and V is TRBV2; 9 bases are shared with TRBD1. Germline V gene sequence: CDR1 SNHLY, CDR2 FYNNEI. With 6 bases clipped from V and 3 bases from J, the junction kept 6 bases outside the gene matches. The CDR3 loop spans 14 amino acids. The CDR3 nucleotides are TGTGCCAGCAGGGGGACAGGGCCCTTCTACGAGCAGTACTTC. Protein: CASRGTGPFYEQYF.

As regards this clonotype: The junction departs from the called germline gene at one end, perhaps through a read error. The chain carries TRBV19 and TRBJ2-6, with 13 positions matching TRBD2. In germline, CDR1 is LNHDA, CDR2 SQIVND (reference sequence). CDR3 length: 15 amino acids. The CDR3 sequence is CASTILAGGDNVLTF. Here the CDR3 DNA reads TGTGCCAGTACCATACTAGCGGGAGGGGACAACGTCCTGACTTTC.

The J gene is TRBJ2-3, the V gene TRBV2, with TRBD2 matching over 8 bases. The V and J ends lost 2 bases and 0 bases, in that order; junction bases with no gene match: 4. Germline-derived CDR1 and CDR2 are SNHLY and FYNNEI. This CDR3 contains 16 residues. The CDR3 nucleotides are TGTGCCAGCAGTGAACTCGCTAGCGGGAGCACAGATACGCAGTATTTT. Its protein is CASSELASGSTDTQYF. The variable domain in full, with the rest retrieved from reference TRBV2 and TRBJ2-3, is EPEVTQTPSHQVTQMGQEVILRCVPISNHLYFYWYRQILGQKVEFLVSFYNNEISEKSEIFDDQFSVERPDGSNFTLKIRSTKLEDSAMYFCASSELASGSTDTQYFGPGTRLTVL.

Of note for this clonotype: At one of its ends the junction is not consistent with the germline gene, which may arise from a read error. The V call is TRBV10-3, the J call TRBJ1-5; 9 nucleotides align to TRBD1. The CDR3 loop spans 16 amino acids. Germline V gene lookup returns CDR1 ENHRY and CDR2 SYGVKD. The CDR3 reads CASSLRQGGSNQPQHF. The CDR3 bases are TGTGCCAGCAGTTTACGACAGGGGGGTAGCAATCAGCCCCAGCATTTT.

This clonotype came up many times. The chain has TRBV10-3 and TRBJ2-5; 10 bases fit TRBD1. V dropped 2 bases and J dropped 5; count of bases not matched to a gene: 5. CDR3 length: 15 residues. Germline loops: CDR1 ENHRY, CDR2 SYGVKD. In DNA, the CDR3 is TGTGCCATCAGTGAGAGGGACAGGGGTCGGGAGACCCAGTACTTC. It specifies CAISERDRGRETQYF.

This chain links TRBV2 with TRBJ1-4; no clear D. The germline gives CDR1 SNHLY, CDR2 FYNNEI. V gave up 1 base and J gave up 6 bases, with 6 bases separating them. This CDR3 region has 13 residues. The CDR3 bases are TGTGCCAGCAGTGAAGAGAGGGATGAAAAACTGTTTTTT. Translation: CASSEERDEKLFF.

The gene calls are TRBV7-2 and TRBJ2-5, with D tentatively TRBD1 (6 bases). Trimming left V 6 bases short and J 2 bases short, with 13 bases between. Germline V lookup: CDR1 SGHTA, CDR2 FQGNSA. This CDR3 has 14 residues. CDR3 nucleotides: TGTGCCAGCAGGGGCCCCGGGACACAAGAGACCCAGTACTTC. Translation gives CASRGPGTQETQYF.

With respect to this clonotype: The junction does not match germline at one end; this may be a read error. The V gene is TRBV7-8, the J gene TRBJ2-7; TRBD1 matches 7 bases. This CDR3 has 15 amino acids. Germline V gene lookup returns CDR1 SGHVS and CDR2 FQNEAQ. CDR3 region: CANSLGTVGPYEQYF. As DNA, the CDR3 is TGTGCCAACAGCCTAGGGACAGTGGGGCCCTACGAGCAGTACTTC.

As to this clonotype: Sequence at one end of the junction differs from germline and may be a read error. The chain recombines TRBV7-6 with TRBJ1-2; D is uncertain. The CDR3 totals 14 residues. CDR1 and CDR2 (germline): SGHVS, FNYEAQ. The CDR3 region has the DNA TGTGCCGGCAGCTTATCGAGGGTCCACTATGGCTACACCTTC. Encoded protein: CAGSLSRVHYGYTF. Combining the CDR3 with reference TRBV7-6 and TRBJ1-2 gives the whole variable domain GAGVSQSPRYKVTKRGQDVALRCDPISGHVSLYWYRQALGQGPEFLTYFNYEAQQDKSGLPNDRFSAERPEGSISTLTIQRTEQRDSAMYRCAGSLSRVHYGYTFGSGTRLTVV.

Of note for this clonotype: This sequence may be a read error, since a much larger clone differs from it by one base. The conserved phenylalanine or tryptophan normally closing the CDR3 is absent here, so this likely arose from a read error. This rearrangement joins TRBV24-1 to TRBJ2-5, with TRBD1 as a possible D gene (6 bases). CDR1 KGHDR and CDR2 SFDVKD come from the germline V gene. V dropped 4 bases and J dropped 1 base, with 12 bases sitting between them. CDR3 size: 15 residues. The CDR3 protein is CATSESQDSQETQYL. The CDR3 DNA follows: TGTGCCACCAGTGAATCTCAGGACAGCCAAGAGACCCAGTACCTC.

Turning to this clonotype: This sequence may be a read error, since a much larger clone differs from it by one base. J is TRBJ1-6 and V is TRBV10-3; D gene uncertain. There are 12 residues in the CDR3. Germline values: CDR1 ENHRY, CDR2 SYGVKD. CDR3 amino acids: CASSTDNSPLHF. CDR3 nucleotide sequence: TGTGCCAGCAGTACCGATAATTCACCCCTCCACTTT.

This clonotype was recorded many times. The V call is TRBV2, the J call TRBJ1-4, with D hard to call. Germline loops: CDR1 SNHLY, CDR2 FYNNEI. The CDR3 has 13 amino acids. V dropped 3 bases and J dropped 7 bases, with 9 bases sitting between them. The CDR3 bases are TGTGCCAGCAGTGAGATTGAGGGTGAAAAACTGTTTTTT. Translating gives CASSEIEGEKLFF.

This clonotype was seen a single time. The chain has TRBV7-2 and TRBJ2-7; 7 bases agree with TRBD1. This CDR3 has 17 amino acids. CDR1 is SGHTA and CDR2 is FQGNSA in the germline V gene. The trim removed 1 base at V and 2 bases at J, leaving 11 bases unmatched. Written as DNA, the CDR3 is TGTGCCAGCAGCTTAGATACCTGGGACAGTGACACCTACGAGCAGTACTTC. Residues: CASSLDTWDSDTYEQYF.

The rearrangement uses TRBV15 and TRBJ1-3, with D tentatively TRBD1 (5 bases). The germline gives CDR1 LNHNV, CDR2 YYDKDF (reference sequence). This CDR3 region has 15 residues. V lost 1 base to trimming and J lost 0 bases, with 7 bases between them. CDR3 region: CATSRGQNSGNTIYF. Here the CDR3 DNA reads TGTGCCACCAGCAGAGGACAGAACTCTGGAAACACCATATATTTT.